These T cell receptor beta chains were read from a single sample in a study of blood T cell repertoires in COVID-19. Libraries were prepared by immunoSEQ multiplex PCR; TCRdb keeps only in-frame clonotypes and omits some of them. The table records roughly 300,000 clones, approximately 87% of them present only once. The specimen sequenced was PBMCs or T cells enriched from blood (not recorded which). The origin of the receptors is a woman younger than 45 who had recovered from COVID-19. Each CDR3 is given with its conserved first and last residue. D genes are given only for firm matches. Rows give clone size only sometimes, using once, few, many, or a class for an expanded clone.

D | J | size | V | DNA | CDR3
TRBD2 | TRBJ2-7 | . | TRBV28 | TGTGCCAGTATAACGGGGGGCTCCTACGAGCAGTACTTC | CASITGGSYEQYF
TRBD1 | TRBJ1-6 | . | TRBV9 | TGTGCCAGCAGCGCGACAGGGGCGAGAAGTCTAAATTCACCCCTCCACTTT | CASSATGARSLNSPLHF
TRBD1 | TRBJ1-6 | . | TRBV5-1 | TGCGCCAGCAGCTCGCAGGGGACAGGGTATAATTCACCCCTCCACTTT | CASSSQGTGYNSPLHF
. | TRBJ1-5 | few | TRBV5-1 | TGCGCCAGCAGCTTGACGACAAGTAATCAGCCCCAGCATTTT | CASSLTTSNQPQHF
. | TRBJ1-5 | . | TRBV24-1 | TGTGCCACCAGTACCGGGGGGGAGGGTCAGCCCCAGCATTTT | CATSTGGEGQPQHF
TRBD1 | TRBJ1-6 | . | TRBV19 | TGTGCCAGTAGTATGGAAGGGACAGGGAATTCACCCCTCCACTTT | CASSMEGTGNSPLHF
TRBD1 | TRBJ2-3 | . | TRBV9 | TGTGCCAGCAGGGCAGGGACAGGGGCAGATACGCAGTATTTT | CASRAGTGADTQYF
TRBD2 | TRBJ2-7 | . | TRBV5-4 | TGTGCCAGCAGCTTGGCCAAGCGGGGGAGCTCCTACGAGCAGTACTTC | CASSLAKRGSSYEQYF
TRBD2 | TRBJ2-1 | . | TRBV24-1 | TGTGCCACCAGTGGTATCCTAGCGGGGGGGGACAATGAGCAGTTCTTC | CATSGILAGGDNEQFF
TRBD2 | TRBJ2-1 | once | TRBV11-2 | TGTGCCAGCAGCCCTCTCGCCGGGGGGTACAATGAGCAGTTCTTC | CASSPLAGGYNEQFF
. | TRBJ1-3 | . | TRBV3-1/TRBV3-2 | TGTGCCAGCAGCCTTCGGTACTCTGGAAACACCATATATTTT | CASSLRYSGNTIYF
. | TRBJ2-7 | . | TRBV7-6 | TGTGCCAGCAGCTCGCACCACAAATCCTACGAGCAGTACTTC | CASSSHHKSYEQYF
. | TRBJ1-2 | . | TRBV6-5 | TGTGCCCTCATTGGGGGGATGGACTACACCTTC | CALIGGMDYTF
TRBD1 | TRBJ1-2 | . | TRBV28 | TGTGCCAGCAGTTTGAGGAGGGCCAAACAGGGGGCGCCTAACTATGGCTACACCTTC | CASSLRRAKQGAPNYGYTF
TRBD1 | TRBJ1-2 | once | TRBV6-2/TRBV6-3 | TGTGCCAGCAGCTATACAAACTCCGGGACAGGGAAGAACTATGGCTACACCTTC | CASSYTNSGTGKNYGYTF
. | TRBJ2-7 | few | TRBV21-1 | TGTGCCAGCAGCATTAGGTTGGAGAGGGTAGTTGACCACGAGCAGTACTTC | CASSIRLERVVDHEQYF
TRBD1 | TRBJ1-4 | . | TRBV9 | TGTGCCAGCAGCGTTTCTGCCCGATTGACAGGGGGGAGAGCAAAACTGTTTTTT | CASSVSARLTGGRAKLFF
. | TRBJ1-4 | . | TRBV9 | TGTGCCAGCAGCGTATCAGCAACTAATGAAAAACTGTTTTTT | CASSVSATNEKLFF
. | TRBJ1-3 | . | TRBV25-1 | TGTGCCAGCCGCCCAGAATGGGGGCTGGGTGGAAACACCATATATTTT | CASRPEWGLGGNTIYF
. | TRBJ2-3 | . | TRBV27 | TGTGCCAGCAGTTCCGCCCGACCCAGAAGACTTATCACAGATACGCAGTATTTT | CASSSARPRRLITDTQYF
. | TRBJ2-7 | . | TRBV28 | TGTGCCAGCAGTTTTATCGGGGATTCCTACGAGCAGTACTTC | CASSFIGDSYEQYF
TRBD2 | TRBJ2-3 | once | TRBV5-1 | TGCGCCAGCAGCTTGGGTTTTGCGGGGGGGACAGATACGCAGTATTTT | CASSLGFAGGTDTQYF
. | TRBJ2-7 | once | TRBV12-3/TRBV12-4 | TGTGCCAGCAGTGGACAGCCTTACGAGCAGTACTTC | CASSGQPYEQYF
TRBD2 | TRBJ2-5 | few | TRBV7-8 | TGTGCCAGCAGCTTAGCTACTAGCGGGGTCACCCAAGAGACCCAGTACTTC | CASSLATSGVTQETQYF
. | TRBJ2-5 | . | TRBV6-4 | TGTGCCAGCTCAATAGGGACACCAACCAGGTACCAAGAGACCCAGTACTTC | CASSIGTPTRYQETQYF
. | TRBJ2-7 | . | TRBV7-9 | TGTGCCAGCAGCTTAGACAGGTCTTACTACGAGCAGTACTTC | CASSLDRSYYEQYF
. | TRBJ1-3 | . | TRBV6-5 | TGTGCCAGCAGTTTGAGGGCCTCTGGAAACACCATATATTTT | CASSLRASGNTIYF
. | TRBJ2-7 | . | TRBV18 | TGTGCCAGCTCACCACGAACAGATACCTACGAGCAGTACTTC | CASSPRTDTYEQYF
. | TRBJ1-2 | . | TRBV2 | TGTGCCAGCAGGGGTTGGGTTCAGGCTTATGGCTACACCTTC | CASRGWVQAYGYTF
TRBD1 | TRBJ2-2 | . | TRBV5-6 | TGTGCCAGCAGCTTGGAGGGGGCAGGGGGAACCGGGGAGCTGTTTTTT | CASSLEGAGGTGELFF
. | TRBJ2-5 | once | TRBV9 | TGTGCCAGCAGCATCCGGGACTCGGAGACCCAGTACTTC | CASSIRDSETQYF
. | TRBJ1-2 | once | TRBV6-4 | TGTGCCAGCAGTGACGAGGGCTTAGGTGGCTACACCTTC | CASSDEGLGGYTF
TRBD2 | TRBJ2-5 | once | TRBV24-1 | TGTGCCACCAGTGATTCTAGCGGCAAAGAGACCCAGTACTTC | CATSDSSGKETQYF
TRBD1 | TRBJ1-3 | once | TRBV10-3 | TGTGCCTTCCTCACCTCCACCGGGACAGCTTTAAACACCATATATTTT | CAFLTSTGTALNTIYF
. | TRBJ2-2 | . | TRBV7-2 | TGTGCCAGCAGCTTAGCGCTTACAGGGTCCACCGGGGAGCTGTTTTTT | CASSLALTGSTGELFF